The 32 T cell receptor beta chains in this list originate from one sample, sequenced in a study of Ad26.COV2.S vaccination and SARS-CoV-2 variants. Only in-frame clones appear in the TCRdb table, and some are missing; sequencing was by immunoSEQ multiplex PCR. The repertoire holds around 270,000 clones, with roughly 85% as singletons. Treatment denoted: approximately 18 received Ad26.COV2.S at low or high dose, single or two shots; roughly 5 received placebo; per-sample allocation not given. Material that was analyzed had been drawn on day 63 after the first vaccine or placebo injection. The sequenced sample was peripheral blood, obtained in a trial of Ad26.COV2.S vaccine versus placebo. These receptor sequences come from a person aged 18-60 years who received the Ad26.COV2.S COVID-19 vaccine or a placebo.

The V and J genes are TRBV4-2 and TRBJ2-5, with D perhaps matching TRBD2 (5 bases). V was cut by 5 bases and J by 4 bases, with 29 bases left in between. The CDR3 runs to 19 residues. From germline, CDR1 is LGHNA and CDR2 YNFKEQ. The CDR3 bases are TGTGCCAGCAGCAGAAACCCCGAGAGGGTGGGGTTAGGAGGAGAGACCCAGTACTTC. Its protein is CASSRNPERVGLGGETQYF.

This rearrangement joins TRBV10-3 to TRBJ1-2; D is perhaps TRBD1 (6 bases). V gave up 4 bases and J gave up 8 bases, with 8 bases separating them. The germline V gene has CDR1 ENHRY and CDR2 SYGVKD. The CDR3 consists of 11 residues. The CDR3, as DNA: TGTGCCATCAGTGCAGGGGAAGGCTACACCTTC. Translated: CAISAGEGYTF.

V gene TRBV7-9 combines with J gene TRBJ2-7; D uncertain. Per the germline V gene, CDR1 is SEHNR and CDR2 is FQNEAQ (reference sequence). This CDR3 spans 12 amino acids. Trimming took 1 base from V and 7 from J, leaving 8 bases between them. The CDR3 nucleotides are TGTGCCAGCAGCTTAGAACTCGGGGAGCAGTACGTC. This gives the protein CASSLELGEQYV.

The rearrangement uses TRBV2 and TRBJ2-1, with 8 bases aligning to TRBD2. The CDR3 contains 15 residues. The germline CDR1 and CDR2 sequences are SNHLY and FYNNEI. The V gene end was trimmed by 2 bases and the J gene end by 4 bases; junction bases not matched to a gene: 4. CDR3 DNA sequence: TGTGCCAGCAGTGAACGTAGCGGGGAGTACAATGAGCAGTTCTTC. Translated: CASSERSGEYNEQFF.

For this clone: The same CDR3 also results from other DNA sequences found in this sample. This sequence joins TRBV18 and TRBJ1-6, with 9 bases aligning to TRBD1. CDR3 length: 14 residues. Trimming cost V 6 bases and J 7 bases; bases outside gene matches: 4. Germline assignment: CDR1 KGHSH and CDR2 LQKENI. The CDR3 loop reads CASSPGTGNSPLHF. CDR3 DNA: TGTGCCAGCTCTCCCGGGACAGGGAATTCACCCCTCCACTTT.

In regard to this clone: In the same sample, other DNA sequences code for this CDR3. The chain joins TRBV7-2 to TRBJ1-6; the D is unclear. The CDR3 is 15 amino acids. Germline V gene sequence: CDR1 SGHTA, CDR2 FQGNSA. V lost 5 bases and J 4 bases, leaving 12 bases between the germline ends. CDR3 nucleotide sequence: TGTGCCAGCAGCGCCCGAGCGTCGTATAATTCACCCCTCCACTTT. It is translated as CASSARASYNSPLHF. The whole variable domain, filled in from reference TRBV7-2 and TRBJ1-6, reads GAGVSQSPSNKVTEKGKDVELRCDPISGHTALYWYRQSLGQGLEFLIYFQGNSAPDKSGLPSDRFSAERTGGSVSTLTIQRTQQEDSAVYLCASSARASYNSPLHFGNGTRLTVT.

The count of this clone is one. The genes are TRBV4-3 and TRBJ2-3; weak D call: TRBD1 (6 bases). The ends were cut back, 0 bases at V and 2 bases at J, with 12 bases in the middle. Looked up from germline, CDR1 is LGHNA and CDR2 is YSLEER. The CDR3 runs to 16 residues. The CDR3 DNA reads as TGCGCCAGCAGCCAAGAAATCGGGACATACACAGATACGCAGTATTTT. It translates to CASSQEIGTYTDTQYF.

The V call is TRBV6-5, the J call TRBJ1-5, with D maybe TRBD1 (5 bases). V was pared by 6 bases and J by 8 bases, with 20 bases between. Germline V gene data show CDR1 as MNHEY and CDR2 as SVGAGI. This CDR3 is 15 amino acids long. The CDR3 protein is CASRARDRLSEPQHF. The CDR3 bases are TGTGCCAGCAGGGCACGGGACCGGCTAAGCGAGCCCCAGCATTTT.

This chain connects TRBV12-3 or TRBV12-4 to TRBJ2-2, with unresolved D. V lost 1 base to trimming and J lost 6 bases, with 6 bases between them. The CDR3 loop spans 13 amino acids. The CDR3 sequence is CASSLDVPGELFF. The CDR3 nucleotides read TGTGCCAGCAGTTTAGATGTTCCCGGGGAGCTGTTTTTT.

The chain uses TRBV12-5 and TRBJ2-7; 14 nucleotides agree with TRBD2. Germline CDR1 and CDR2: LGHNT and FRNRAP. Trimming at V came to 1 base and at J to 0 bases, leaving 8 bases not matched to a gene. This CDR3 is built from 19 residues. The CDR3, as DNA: TGTGCTAGTGGTTTGGCCTTGGGACTAGCGGGGGCCAGCTCCTACGAGCAGTACTTC. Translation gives CASGLALGLAGASSYEQYF.

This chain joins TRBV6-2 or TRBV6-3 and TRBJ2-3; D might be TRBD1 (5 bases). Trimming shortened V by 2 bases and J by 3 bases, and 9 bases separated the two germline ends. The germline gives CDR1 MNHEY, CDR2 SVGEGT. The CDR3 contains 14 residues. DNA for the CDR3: TGTGCCAGCAGTTACCAGGGTTGGACAGATACGCAGTATTTT. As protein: CASSYQGWTDTQYF.

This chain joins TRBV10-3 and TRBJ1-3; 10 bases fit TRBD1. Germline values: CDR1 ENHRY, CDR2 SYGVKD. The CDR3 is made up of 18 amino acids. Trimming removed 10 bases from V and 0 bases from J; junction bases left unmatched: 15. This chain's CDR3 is CATNDRDRGYSSGNTIYF. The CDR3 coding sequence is TGTGCCACGAACGACCGGGACAGGGGCTACAGCTCTGGAAACACCATATATTTT.

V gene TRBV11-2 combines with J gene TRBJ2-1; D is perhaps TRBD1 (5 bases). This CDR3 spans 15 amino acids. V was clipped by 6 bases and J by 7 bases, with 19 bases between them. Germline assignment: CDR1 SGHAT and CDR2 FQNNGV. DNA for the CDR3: TGTGCCAGCAGTCTAACTGGCGGAGCAGGGAATGAGCAGTTCTTC. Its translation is CASSLTGGAGNEQFF. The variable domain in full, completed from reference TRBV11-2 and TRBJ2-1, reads EAGVAQSPRYKIIEKRQSVAFWCNPISGHATLYWYQQILGQGPKLLIQFQNNGVVDDSQLPKDRFSAERLKGVDSTLKIQPAKLEDSAVYLCASSLTGGAGNEQFFGPGTRLTVL.

CDR3 in amino acids: CAWSVRGTYYEQYV. In nucleotides, the CDR3 is TGTGCCTGGAGTGTACGGGGGACCTACTACGAGCAGTACGTC. The chain recombines TRBV30 with TRBJ2-7, with D possibly being TRBD2 (6 bases). The germline V and J ends were trimmed by 0 bases and 3 bases, with 12 bases remaining between them. Germline V gives CDR1 GTSNPN, CDR2 SVGIG (reference sequence). The CDR3 contains 14 residues.

The CDR3 reads CASGDRASPNTGELFF. The CDR3 DNA follows: TGCGCCAGCGGGGACAGGGCCTCCCCGAACACCGGGGAGCTGTTTTTT. This chain links TRBV5-1 with TRBJ2-2; 9 bases fit TRBD1. The CDR3 is 16 residues long. The junction had 7 bases not matched to a gene; V was cut back by 7 bases and J by 0 bases. The germline V gene encodes CDR1 SGHRS and CDR2 YFSETQ.

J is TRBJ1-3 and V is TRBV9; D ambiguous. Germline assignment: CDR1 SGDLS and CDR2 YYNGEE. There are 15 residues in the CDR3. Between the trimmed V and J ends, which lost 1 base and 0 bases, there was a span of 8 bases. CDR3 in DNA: TGTGCCAGCAGCGTAACCGGCTACTCTGGAAACACCATATATTTT. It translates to CASSVTGYSGNTIYF.

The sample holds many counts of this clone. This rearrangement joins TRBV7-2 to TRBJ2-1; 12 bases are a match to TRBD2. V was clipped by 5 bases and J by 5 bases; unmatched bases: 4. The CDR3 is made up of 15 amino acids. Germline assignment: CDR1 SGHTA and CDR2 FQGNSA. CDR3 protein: CASSDRTSGDNEQFF. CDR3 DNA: TGTGCCAGCAGCGACAGGACTAGCGGGGACAATGAGCAGTTCTTC.

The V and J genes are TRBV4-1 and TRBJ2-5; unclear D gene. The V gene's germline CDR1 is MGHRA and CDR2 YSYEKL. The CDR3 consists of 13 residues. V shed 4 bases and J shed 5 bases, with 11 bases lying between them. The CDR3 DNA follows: TGCGCCAGCAGCCGCCTGGTAAGGGAGACCCAGTACTTC. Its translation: CASSRLVRETQYF.

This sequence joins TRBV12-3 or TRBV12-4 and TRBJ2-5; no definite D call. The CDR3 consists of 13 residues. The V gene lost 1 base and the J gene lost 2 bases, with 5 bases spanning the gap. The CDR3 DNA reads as TGTGCCAGCAGTTTAGGTCAGCAAGAGACCCAGTACTTC. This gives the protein CASSLGQQETQYF.

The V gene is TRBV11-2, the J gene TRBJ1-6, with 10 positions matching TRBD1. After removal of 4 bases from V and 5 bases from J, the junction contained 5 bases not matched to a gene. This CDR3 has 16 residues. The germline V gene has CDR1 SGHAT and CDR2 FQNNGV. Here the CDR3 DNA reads TGTGCCAGCAGCTCCCGGGACAGGGGAAATAATTCACCCCTCCACTTT. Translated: CASSSRDRGNNSPLHF.

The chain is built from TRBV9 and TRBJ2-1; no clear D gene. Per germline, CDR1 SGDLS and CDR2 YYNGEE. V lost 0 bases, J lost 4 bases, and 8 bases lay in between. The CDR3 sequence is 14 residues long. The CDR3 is CASSVEGTYNEQFF. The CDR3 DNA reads TGTGCCAGCAGCGTAGAGGGTACTTACAATGAGCAGTTCTTC.

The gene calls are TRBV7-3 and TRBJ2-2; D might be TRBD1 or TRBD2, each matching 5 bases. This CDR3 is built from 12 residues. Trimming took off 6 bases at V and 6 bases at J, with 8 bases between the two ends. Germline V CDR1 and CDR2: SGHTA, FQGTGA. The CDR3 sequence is CASRLGAGELFF. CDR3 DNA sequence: TGTGCCAGCAGACTGGGGGCCGGGGAGCTGTTTTTT.

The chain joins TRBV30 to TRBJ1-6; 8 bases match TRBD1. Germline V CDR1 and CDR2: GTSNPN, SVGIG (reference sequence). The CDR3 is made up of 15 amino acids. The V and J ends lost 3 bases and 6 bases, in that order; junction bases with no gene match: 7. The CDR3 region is CAWSDRGRGNSPLHF. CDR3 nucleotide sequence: TGTGCCTGGAGCGACAGGGGTCGAGGTAATTCACCCCTCCACTTT.

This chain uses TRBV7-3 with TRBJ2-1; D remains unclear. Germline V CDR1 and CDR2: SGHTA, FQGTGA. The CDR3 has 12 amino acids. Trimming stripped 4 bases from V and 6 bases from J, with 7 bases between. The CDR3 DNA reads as TGTGCCAGCAGCTCTAGGAGCAATGAGCAGTTCTTC. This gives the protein CASSSRSNEQFF.

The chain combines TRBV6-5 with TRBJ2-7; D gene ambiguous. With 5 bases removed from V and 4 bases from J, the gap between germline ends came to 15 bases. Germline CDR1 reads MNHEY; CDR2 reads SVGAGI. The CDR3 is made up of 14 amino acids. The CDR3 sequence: CASSLSETEYEQYF. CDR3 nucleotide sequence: TGTGCCAGCAGTCTCTCCGAGACGGAGTACGAGCAGTACTTC.

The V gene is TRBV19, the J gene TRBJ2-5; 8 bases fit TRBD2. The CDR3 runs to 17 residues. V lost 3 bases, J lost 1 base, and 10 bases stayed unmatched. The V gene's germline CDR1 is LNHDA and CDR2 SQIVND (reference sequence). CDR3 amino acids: CASSIRLAGPFQETQYF. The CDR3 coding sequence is TGTGCCAGTAGTATCCGCCTAGCGGGCCCCTTCCAAGAGACCCAGTACTTC. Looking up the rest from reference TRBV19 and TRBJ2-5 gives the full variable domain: DGGITQSPKYLFRKEGQNVTLSCEQNLNHDAMYWYRQDPGQGLRLIYYSQIVNDFQKGDIAEGYSVSREKKESFPLTVTSAQKNPTAFYLCASSIRLAGPFQETQYFGPGTRLLVL.

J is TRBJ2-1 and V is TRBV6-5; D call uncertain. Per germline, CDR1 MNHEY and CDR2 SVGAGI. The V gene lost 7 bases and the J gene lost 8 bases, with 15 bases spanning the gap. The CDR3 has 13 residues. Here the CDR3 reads CASTPTNSHEQFF. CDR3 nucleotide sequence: TGTGCCAGCACACCGACCAATTCCCATGAGCAGTTCTTC.

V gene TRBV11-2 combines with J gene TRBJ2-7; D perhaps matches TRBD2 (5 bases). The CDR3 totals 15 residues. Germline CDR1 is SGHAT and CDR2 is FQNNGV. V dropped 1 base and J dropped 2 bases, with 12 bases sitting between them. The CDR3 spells CASSLGLASPYEQYV. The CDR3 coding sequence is TGTGCCAGCAGCTTAGGGCTAGCTTCCCCCTACGAGCAGTACGTC.

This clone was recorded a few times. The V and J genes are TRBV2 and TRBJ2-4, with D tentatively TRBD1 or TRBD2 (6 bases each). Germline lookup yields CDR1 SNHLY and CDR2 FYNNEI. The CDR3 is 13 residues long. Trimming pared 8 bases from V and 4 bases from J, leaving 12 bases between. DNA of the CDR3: TGTGCCAGCCGGGGGCCATTTAAAAACATTCAGTACTTC. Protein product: CASRGPFKNIQYF.

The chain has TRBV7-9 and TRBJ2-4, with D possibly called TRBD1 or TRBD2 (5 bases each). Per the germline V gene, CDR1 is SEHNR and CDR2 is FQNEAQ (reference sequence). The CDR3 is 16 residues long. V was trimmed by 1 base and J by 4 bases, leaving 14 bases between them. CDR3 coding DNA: TGTGCCAGCAGCTTAGTTCGGGGCCAGGTAAAAAACATTCAGTACTTC. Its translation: CASSLVRGQVKNIQYF. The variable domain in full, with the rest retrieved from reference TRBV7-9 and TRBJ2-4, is DTGVSQNPRHKITKRGQNVTFRCDPISEHNRLYWYRQTLGQGPEFLTYFQNEAQLEKSRLLSDRFSAERPKGSFSTLEIQRTEQGDSAMYLCASSLVRGQVKNIQYFGAGTRLSVL.

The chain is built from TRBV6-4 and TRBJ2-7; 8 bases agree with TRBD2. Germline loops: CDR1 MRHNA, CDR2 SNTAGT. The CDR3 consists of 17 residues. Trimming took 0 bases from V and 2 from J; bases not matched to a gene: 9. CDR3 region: CASSDSASGRLTYEQYV. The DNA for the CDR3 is TGTGCCAGCAGTGACTCGGCTAGCGGGCGTCTAACCTACGAGCAGTACGTC.

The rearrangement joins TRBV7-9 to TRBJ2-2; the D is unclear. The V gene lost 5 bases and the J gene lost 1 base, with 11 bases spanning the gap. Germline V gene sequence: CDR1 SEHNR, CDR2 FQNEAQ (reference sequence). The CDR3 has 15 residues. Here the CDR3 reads CASSDPLGNTGELFF. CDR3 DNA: TGTGCCAGCAGCGACCCCCTAGGGAACACCGGGGAGCTGTTTTTT.